The 20 T cell receptor beta chains below come from one sample, sequenced in a study of blood T cells in healthy people across ages. Primed by a sample-barcoded 5' primer and a J-beta primer mix, a second PCR proceeded for about 6 to 11 cycles. In TCRdb, the 5' RACE reads were re-called with MiXCR into one record per CDR3 protein. The data contain fewer than 900,000 distinct CDR3 sequences, 49% of them singletons. The sequenced sample consisted of blood. These receptors originate from a woman aged 60 to 75 in good health.

The V and J genes are TRBV7-3 and TRBJ2-2, with D perhaps matching TRBD2 (5 bases). Germline lookup yields CDR1 SGHTA and CDR2 FQGTGA. The CDR3 runs 14 residues. The V gene lost 5 bases and the J gene lost 4 bases, with 11 bases spanning the gap. As DNA, the CDR3 is TGTGCCAGCAGCATAGACGGAGGCACCGGGGAGCTGTTTTTT. It translates to CASSIDGGTGELFF.

The V and J genes are TRBV5-1 and TRBJ2-4, with TRBD1 identical over 10 bases. TRBJ2-7 matches the DNA end more closely, so the J call is doubtful. The CDR3 totals 14 residues. Germline V CDR1 and CDR2: SGHRS, YFSETQ. The CDR3 is CASSGQGEIYEQYF. The CDR3 DNA reads as TGCGCCAGCAGCGGACAGGGGGAGATATACGAGCAGTACTTC.

As regards this clonotype: A read error may account for a junction end that differs from germline. The chain carries TRBV2 and TRBJ1-4, with 8 bases that match TRBD1. The CDR3 totals 14 residues. Germline V gene data show CDR1 as SNHLY and CDR2 as FYNNEI. The CDR3 reads CASSEAGQGEKLFF. DNA of the CDR3: TGTGCCAGCAGCGAAGCCGGACAGGGTGAAAAACTGTTTTTT.

With respect to this clonotype: The junction departs from the called germline gene at one end, perhaps through a read error. The J gene is TRBJ2-1, the V gene TRBV3-1; TRBD2 agrees at 7 bases. CDR1 LGHDT and CDR2 YNNKEL come from the germline V gene (reference sequence). This CDR3 is 16 amino acids long. DNA for the CDR3: TGTGCCAGCAGTCAAGAAGGAACTAGCGAATACAATGAGCAGTTCTTC. Amino acids: CASSQEGTSEYNEQFF.

This CDR3 is CASSTRTIQETQYF. CDR3 bases: TGTGCCAGCAGCACGCGGACAATCCAAGAGACCCAGTACTTC. The rearrangement links TRBV14 to TRBJ2-5; maybe TRBD1 (5 bases). The CDR3 is made up of 14 amino acids. Germline CDR1 SGHDN, CDR2 FVKESK. V was pared by 5 bases and J by 1 base, with 11 bases between.

The CDR3 bases are TGCAGTGCCGTCCCTGAGGACTATGGCTACACCTTC. Its protein is CSAVPEDYGYTF. The chain uses TRBV20-1 and TRBJ1-2, with unresolved D. Germline CDR1 is DFQATT and CDR2 is SNEGSKA (reference sequence). This CDR3 comprises 12 residues. Deletions cut 6 bases from V and 3 bases from J, with 11 bases between.

The V call is TRBV7-2, the J call TRBJ1-2, with 8 bases matching TRBD1. With V trimmed by 6 bases and J by 7 bases, 10 bases remained unmatched. The germline V gene has CDR1 SGHTA and CDR2 FQGNSA. This CDR3 region has 14 residues. CDR3 sequence reads: CASRTRTGPVGYTF. The CDR3 region has the DNA TGTGCCAGCAGAACCCGGACAGGGCCCGTTGGCTACACCTTC.

This clonotype was counted between two and nine times. The chain employs TRBV12-3 or TRBV12-4 and TRBJ1-2; 8 positions match TRBD1. The CDR3 is made up of 14 amino acids. The V and J ends lost 6 bases and 5 bases, in that order; junction bases with no gene match: 8. CDR3 loop: CASSPTGTGYGYTF. As DNA, the CDR3 is TGTGCCAGCAGCCCTACCGGGACAGGTTATGGCTACACCTTC.

CDR3: CACTREWGETQYF. CDR3 coding DNA: TGTGCCTGCACCCGCGAGTGGGGGGAGACCCAGTACTTC. The V and J genes are TRBV30 and TRBJ2-4; D may match TRBD1 or TRBD2 (5 bases each). The last part of the DNA fits TRBJ2-5 better; the J call may be wrong. Germline V lookup: CDR1 GTSNPN, CDR2 SVGIG (reference sequence). The CDR3 loop spans 13 amino acids.

This rearrangement joins TRBV20-1 to TRBJ2-7; 7 positions agree with TRBD2. The V segment lost 6 bases and the J segment 2 bases; nucleotides outside the gene matches: 13. Germline V gives CDR1 DFQATT, CDR2 SNEGSKA (reference sequence). The CDR3 is 15 residues long. CDR3 nucleotide sequence: TGCAGTGCCCTTAACGTCCCTAGCGGCGCCTACGAGCAGTACTTC. It codes for CSALNVPSGAYEQYF.

The genes are TRBV3-1 and TRBJ1-6; D unclear. Trimming stripped 0 bases from V and 10 bases from J, with 7 bases between. The CDR3 has 13 residues. Germline lookup yields CDR1 LGHDT and CDR2 YNNKEL (reference sequence). The CDR3 DNA is TGTGCCAGCAGCCAAGAGGCGGGGTCACCCCTCCACTTT. Translation: CASSQEAGSPLHF.

This clonotype was counted a few times. The chain links TRBV5-1 to TRBJ2-3; TRBD2 agrees at 9 bases. The CDR3 loop spans 18 amino acids. In germline, CDR1 is SGHRS, CDR2 YFSETQ. After removal of 4 bases from V and 0 bases from J, the junction contained 12 bases not matched to a gene. CDR3 protein: CASSPTLQREASTDTQYF. In DNA form, the CDR3 reads TGCGCCAGCAGCCCAACCTTACAGCGGGAGGCTAGCACAGATACGCAGTATTTT.

The genes are TRBV4-3 and TRBJ1-4; D not certain. This CDR3 is 14 amino acids long. Germline V gives CDR1 LGHNA, CDR2 YSLEER. V lost 4 bases, J lost 3 bases, and 9 bases lay in between. The CDR3 sequence is CASSPGPPNEKLFF. The CDR3 DNA is TGCGCCAGCAGCCCAGGCCCCCCTAATGAAAAACTGTTTTTT.

J is TRBJ2-3 and V is TRBV30; a possible D gene is TRBD1 (5 bases). The CDR3 sequence is 12 residues long. V shed 1 base and J shed 7 bases, with 9 bases lying between them. Germline loops: CDR1 GTSNPN, CDR2 SVGIG (reference sequence). CDR3 bases: TGTGCCTGGAGTGAAGACAGCTATACGCAGTATTTT. Amino acid sequence: CAWSEDSYTQYF.

The J gene is TRBJ2-3, the V gene TRBV5-5; 7 bases fit TRBD1. The CDR3 is 16 amino acids. CDR1 is SGHKS, CDR2 YYEKEE, per germline (reference sequence). V lost 4 bases, J lost 3 bases, and 11 bases stayed unmatched. CDR3 in DNA: TGTGCCAGCAGCCTTTGGACAGGAAAGGGGACAGATACGCAGTATTTT. It translates to CASSLWTGKGTDTQYF.

The V call is TRBV4-3, the J call TRBJ1-2; unclear D gene. This CDR3 is built from 16 residues. Germline-derived CDR1 and CDR2 are LGHNA and YSLEER. Deletions cut 0 bases from V and 2 bases from J, with 13 bases between. CDR3 bases: TGCGCCAGCAGCCAAGATCTGAGTAATATCAACTATGGCTACACCTTC. Translated: CASSQDLSNINYGYTF.

The chain is built from TRBV10-3 and TRBJ2-7; D gene ambiguous. The CDR3 has 13 amino acids. Germline CDR1 is ENHRY and CDR2 is SYGVKD. Trimming removed 6 bases from V and 5 bases from J, with 14 bases in between. The CDR3, as DNA: TGTGCCATCAGGGGCCTCGCGGAGCACGAGCAGTACTTC. Translated: CAIRGLAEHEQYF.

The chain combines TRBV11-2 with TRBJ2-1; D unresolved. The CDR3 is 14 amino acids. Trimming removed 1 base at V and 4 bases at J, with 8 bases between. The germline gives CDR1 SGHAT, CDR2 FQNNGV. CDR3 DNA sequence: TGTGCCAGCAGCTTAGGTGCCGGATACAATGAGCAGTTCTTC. Translating gives CASSLGAGYNEQFF.

The chain recombines TRBV4-3 with TRBJ2-1, with 8 bases that match TRBD2. This CDR3 is built from 16 residues. V dropped 2 bases and J dropped 3; count of bases not matched to a gene: 6. Germline loops: CDR1 LGHNA, CDR2 YSLEER. CDR3 sequence: CASSQNSGNIYNEQFF. The CDR3 region has the DNA TGCGCCAGCAGCCAAAATAGCGGGAACATCTACAATGAGCAGTTCTTC.

In DNA form, the CDR3 reads TGCAGCGTAGACAGGGGTAGTAGCACAGATACGCAGTATTTT. This sequence encodes CSVDRGSSTDTQYF. The J gene is TRBJ2-3, the V gene TRBV29-1; 8 positions match TRBD1. The CDR3 is 14 amino acids. With V trimmed by 6 bases and J by 0 bases, 5 bases remained unmatched. In germline, CDR1 is SQVTM, CDR2 ANQGSEA.